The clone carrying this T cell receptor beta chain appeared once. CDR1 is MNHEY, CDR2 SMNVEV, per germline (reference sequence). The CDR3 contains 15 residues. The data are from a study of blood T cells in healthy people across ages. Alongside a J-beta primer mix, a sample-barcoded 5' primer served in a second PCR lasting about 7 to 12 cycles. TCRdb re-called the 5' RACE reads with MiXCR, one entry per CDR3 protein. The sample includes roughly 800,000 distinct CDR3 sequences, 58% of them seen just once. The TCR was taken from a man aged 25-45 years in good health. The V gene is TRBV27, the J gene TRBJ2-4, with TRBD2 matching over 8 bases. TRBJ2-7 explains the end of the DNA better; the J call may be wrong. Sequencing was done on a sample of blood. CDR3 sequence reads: CASSLRAGDSYEQYF. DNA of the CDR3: TGTGCCAGCAGTTTAAGAGCGGGAGACTCCTACGAGCAGTACTTC.